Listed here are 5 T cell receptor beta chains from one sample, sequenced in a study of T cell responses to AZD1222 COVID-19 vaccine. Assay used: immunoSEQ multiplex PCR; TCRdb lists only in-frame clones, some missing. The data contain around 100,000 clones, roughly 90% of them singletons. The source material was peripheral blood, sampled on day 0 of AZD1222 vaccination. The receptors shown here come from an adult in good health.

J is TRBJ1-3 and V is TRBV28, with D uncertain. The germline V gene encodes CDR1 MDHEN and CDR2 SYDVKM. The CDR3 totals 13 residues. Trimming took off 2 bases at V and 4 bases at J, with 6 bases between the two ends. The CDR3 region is CASSLGVGNTIYF. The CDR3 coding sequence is TGTGCCAGCAGTTTAGGGGTAGGAAACACCATATATTTT.

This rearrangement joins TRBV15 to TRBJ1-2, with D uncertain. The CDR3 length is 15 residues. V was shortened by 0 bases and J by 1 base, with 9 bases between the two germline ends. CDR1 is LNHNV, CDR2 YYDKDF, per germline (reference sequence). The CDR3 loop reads CATSRDRPINYGYTF. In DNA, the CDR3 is TGTGCCACCAGCAGAGATAGACCCATTAACTATGGCTACACCTTC.

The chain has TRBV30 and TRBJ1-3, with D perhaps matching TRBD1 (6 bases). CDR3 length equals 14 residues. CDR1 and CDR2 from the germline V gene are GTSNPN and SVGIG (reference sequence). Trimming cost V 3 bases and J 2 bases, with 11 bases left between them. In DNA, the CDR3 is TGTGCCTGGAGGGGAGACAGGACTGGAAACACCATATATTTT. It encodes CAWRGDRTGNTIYF.

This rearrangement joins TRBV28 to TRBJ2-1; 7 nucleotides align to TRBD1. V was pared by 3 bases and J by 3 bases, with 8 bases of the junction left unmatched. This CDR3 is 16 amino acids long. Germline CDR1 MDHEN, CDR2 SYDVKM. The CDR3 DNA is TGTGCCAGCAGTTTTTCCAGGGGGTTAAACTACAATGAGCAGTTCTTC. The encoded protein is CASSFSRGLNYNEQFF.

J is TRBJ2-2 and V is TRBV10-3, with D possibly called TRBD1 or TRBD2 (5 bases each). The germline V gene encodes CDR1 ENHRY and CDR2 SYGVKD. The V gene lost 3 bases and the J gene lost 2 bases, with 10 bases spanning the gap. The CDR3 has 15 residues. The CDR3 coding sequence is TGTGCCATCAGTGATAGAGGGGTAAACACCGGGGAGCTGTTTTTT. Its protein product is CAISDRGVNTGELFF.